A selection of T cell receptor beta chains follows, all from one sample in a study of Ad26.COV2.S vaccination and SARS-CoV-2 variants. The table came from immunoSEQ multiplex PCR; TCRdb's copy has only in-frame clones and leaves some out. The sample records some 410,000 clones, 92% being singletons. Material: peripheral blood, obtained in a trial of Ad26.COV2.S vaccine versus placebo. All receptors derive from a person between 18 and 65 years old who received the Ad26.COV2.S COVID-19 vaccine or a placebo. CDR3s include the opening cysteine and the closing phenylalanine or tryptophan. A D gene is named only where the DNA matches it firmly. Clone size is stated in some rows and not others, as once, few, many or a class when expanded.

d_gene,j_gene,v_gene,abundance,CDR3nt,CDR3aa
NA,TRBJ1-2,TRBV3-1/TRBV3-2,few,TGTGCCAGCAGCCAGGTCGGGGGTTTCTATGGCTACACCTTC,CASSQVGGFYGYTF
NA,TRBJ1-2,TRBV12-3/TRBV12-4,NA,TGTGCCAGCAGTTTAAGAGGGGGAGGCTACACCTTC,CASSLRGGGYTF
TRBD1,TRBJ2-7,TRBV5-1,NA,TGCGCCAGCAGTACCCCGGGACAGACTTTCTACGAGCAGTACTTC,CASSTPGQTFYEQYF
NA,TRBJ2-2,TRBV7-8,NA,TGTGCCAGCAGCTTAGCGCCGGCTGGACCGAACACCGGGGAGCTGTTTTTT,CASSLAPAGPNTGELFF
NA,TRBJ2-7,TRBV15,NA,TGTGCCACCAGCAGCAGGGTTACCTACGAGCAGTACTTC,CATSSRVTYEQYF
TRBD2,TRBJ2-3,TRBV28,NA,TGTGCCAGCAGTTTAATCCCCGCACTAGCGGATACGCAGTATTTT,CASSLIPALADTQYF
TRBD1,TRBJ2-1,TRBV5-4,NA,TGTGCCAGCAGTGTCCCCCAGGGGGCTTTAGGATACAATGAGCAGTTCTTC,CASSVPQGALGYNEQFF
TRBD2,TRBJ2-3,TRBV7-2,NA,TGTGCCAGCAGCTTAAAAAGTCCGCTAGCGGGGATCACAGATACGCAGTATTTT,CASSLKSPLAGITDTQYF
NA,TRBJ2-2,TRBV11-3,once,TGTGCCAGCAGCTTAGATCCGGGGGAGCTGTTTTTT,CASSLDPGELFF
TRBD1,TRBJ2-5,TRBV13,NA,TGTGCCAGCAGCTTAGCCCGGGACAGGTTTCGCGGGACCCAGTACTTC,CASSLARDRFRGTQYF
NA,TRBJ2-5,TRBV28,NA,TGTGCCAGCCGCCTAACGTCAGGCAGACAGGAGACCCAGTACTTC,CASRLTSGRQETQYF
NA,TRBJ1-1,TRBV7-8,NA,TGTGCCAGCAGCTTAGCCGTAGGGAGGAACACTGAAGCTTTCTTT,CASSLAVGRNTEAFF
TRBD2,TRBJ2-1,TRBV28,NA,TGTGCCAGCAGTGCCCCTAGCGGGTCGAGTGTCGATGAGCAGTTCTTC,CASSAPSGSSVDEQFF
NA,TRBJ1-2,TRBV9,NA,TGTGCCAGCAGCGCGGGGGGAGTCTATGGCTACACCTTC,CASSAGGVYGYTF
NA,TRBJ1-5,TRBV4-1,NA,TGCGCCAGCAGCCTGGGGCCTCCGGAGACCATCAATCAGCCCCAGCATTTT,CASSLGPPETINQPQHF
TRBD1,TRBJ1-2,TRBV9,NA,TGTGCCAGCAGCGCAATCGGGACAGCGGGTGGCTACACCTTC,CASSAIGTAGGYTF
NA,TRBJ1-1,TRBV29-1,NA,TGCAGCGAGACCCCAGGAGGAGGGACTGAAGCTTTCTTT,CSETPGGGTEAFF
TRBD2,TRBJ2-7,TRBV27,NA,TGTGCCAGCAGTTACTCTGCGGGAGTGAACGAGCAGTACTTC,CASSYSAGVNEQYF
NA,TRBJ2-2,TRBV7-9,NA,TGTGCCAGCAGCTTATTATTTGCCGGGGAGCTGTTTTTT,CASSLLFAGELFF
NA,TRBJ2-5,TRBV6-5,NA,TGTGCCAGCAGTTACGTTTCTAACCAAGAGACCCAGTACTTC,CASSYVSNQETQYF
TRBD1,TRBJ2-1,TRBV7-9,NA,TGTGCCAGCAGCTCCGTGGGGGGACAGGGGTCGAATGAGCAGTTCTTC,CASSSVGGQGSNEQFF
NA,TRBJ2-5,TRBV21-1,NA,TGTGCCAGCAGCATTATGACTAGCGGGGGCCTTCATGAGTACCAAGAGACCCAGTACTTC,CASSIMTSGGLHEYQETQYF
TRBD2,TRBJ2-7,TRBV6-2/TRBV6-3,NA,TGTGCCAGCAGTTACTCGAATTCCGCGGGGGGGTTTTCCTACGAGCAGTACTTC,CASSYSNSAGGFSYEQYF
TRBD2,TRBJ2-5,TRBV20-1,NA,TGCAGTGCTAGTCGGCTAGCGGGGATCTTAGAGACCCAGTACTTC,CSASRLAGILETQYF
NA,TRBJ1-1,TRBV30,NA,TGTGCCTGGAGTGTACGGGGGCGGGGAGGGACTGAAGCTTTCTTT,CAWSVRGRGGTEAFF
NA,TRBJ2-3,TRBV7-2,NA,TGTGCCAGCAGCCCCAAAGCAGGATCAGGACGCACAGATACGCAGTATTTT,CASSPKAGSGRTDTQYF
NA,TRBJ2-7,TRBV5-8,NA,TGTGCCAGCAGCTTGGCGTTTATTGGGTTGGCTGGCTCCTACGAGCAGTACTTC,CASSLAFIGLAGSYEQYF
TRBD1,TRBJ2-3,TRBV6-2/TRBV6-3,NA,TGTGCCAGCAGTTACACGGGACAGGGAGGTCCCGCGGCCACAGATACGCAGTATTTT,CASSYTGQGGPAATDTQYF
NA,TRBJ2-3,TRBV6-5,NA,TGTGCCAGCATGTCACAGAGAAACACAGATACGCAGTATTTT,CASMSQRNTDTQYF
NA,TRBJ1-3,TRBV23-1,NA,TGCGCCAGCAGTCAAGCAGTTTCCCCCTGGGCCTCTGGAAACACCATATATTTT,CASSQAVSPWASGNTIYF
TRBD1,TRBJ2-3,TRBV19,once,TGTGCCAGTAGTCCTTGGACAGGATTGTTGGATACGCAGTATTTT,CASSPWTGLLDTQYF
NA,TRBJ2-2,TRBV25-1,once,TGTGCCAGCAGTGAATCACCCTGGACGGTCACCGGGGAGCTGTTTTTT,CASSESPWTVTGELFF
TRBD2,TRBJ2-3,TRBV5-1,few,TGCGCCAGCAGCTTGGCCTTACTAGCGGACGCTCGGTGGCATACGCAGTATTTT,CASSLALLADARWHTQYF
TRBD1,TRBJ1-3,TRBV19,NA,TGTGCCAGTACCGCGATGACAGGGAGCTCTGGAAACACCATATATTTT,CASTAMTGSSGNTIYF
NA,TRBJ2-7,TRBV6-5,NA,TGTGCCAGCACCGACAAGTCCTACGAGCAGTACTTC,CASTDKSYEQYF
NA,TRBJ1-6,TRBV18,once,TGTGCCAGCTCACCACCGGGTGGGGGCCGGAATTCACCCCTCCACTTT,CASSPPGGGRNSPLHF
NA,TRBJ1-1,TRBV5-1,NA,TGCGCCAGCAGCTCTTCACAAGGGAACACTGAAGCTTTCTTT,CASSSSQGNTEAFF
NA,TRBJ2-3,TRBV24-1,NA,TGTGCCACCAGTCCCCGTGGGGATACGCAGTATTTT,CATSPRGDTQYF
NA,TRBJ1-6,TRBV7-5,NA,TGTGCCAGAAGCGCAAGACAGAATAGTTCCTATAATTCACCCCTCCACTTT,CARSARQNSSYNSPLHF